Listed here are 10 T cell receptor beta chains from one sample, sequenced in a study of spatial heterogeneity in lung cancer. Time point in this sample: sample taken at primary tumor resection. Tumor, nontumor lung or frozen PBMC supplied whole RNA, sequenced without sorting. TCRdb reprocessed the 5' RACE reads with MiXCR, giving one entry per CDR3 protein. The table has roughly 79,000 distinct CDR3 sequences, around 13% seen once; the top ten hold under 5.5%. Sequences were derived from PBMCs, sampled at surgery. The receptors were sampled from a male donor with early-stage non-small cell lung cancer.

This clonotype was counted only a few times. This chain joins TRBV4-1 and TRBJ1-5; D is unclear. From germline, CDR1 is MGHRA and CDR2 YSYEKL. V was cut by 1 base and J by 5 bases, with 12 bases left in between. The CDR3 totals 15 residues. The DNA of the CDR3 is TGCGCCAGCAGCCAAGGGTCGGAGGCTTATCAGCCCCAGCATTTT. Protein sequence: CASSQGSEAYQPQHF.

The V and J genes are TRBV14 and TRBJ2-5; 7 positions match TRBD2. CDR3 length: 13 amino acids. J lost 3 bases, V lost 3 bases, and 1 base had no gene match. Germline CDR1 and CDR2: SGHDN and FVKESK. The CDR3 region is CASSHRGEETQYF. As DNA, the CDR3 is TGTGCCAGCAGCCACCGGGGGGAAGAGACCCAGTACTTC.

This chain connects TRBV29-1 to TRBJ1-4; tentatively, D is TRBD1 (6 bases). From germline, CDR1 is SQVTM and CDR2 ANQGSEA. The germline V and J ends were trimmed by 6 bases and 4 bases, with 15 bases remaining between them. This CDR3 is 14 amino acids long. CDR3 region: CSVDPPDSNEKLFF. For the CDR3, the DNA is TGCAGCGTCGACCCGCCGGACAGTAATGAAAAACTGTTTTTT.

This clonotype was detected a few times. The chain combines TRBV19 with TRBJ1-5; TRBD1 matches 8 bases. CDR1 is LNHDA and CDR2 is SQIVND in the germline V gene (reference sequence). Trimming cost V 7 bases and J 0 bases; bases outside gene matches: 8. The CDR3 runs 16 residues. CDR3 DNA: TGTGCCAGTACCGACAGGGGCTCCTATAGCAATCAGCCCCAGCATTTT. This translates into CASTDRGSYSNQPQHF. Full variable domain (rest looked up from reference TRBV19 and TRBJ1-5): DGGITQSPKYLFRKEGQNVTLSCEQNLNHDAMYWYRQDPGQGLRLIYYSQIVNDFQKGDIAEGYSVSREKKESFPLTVTSAQKNPTAFYLCASTDRGSYSNQPQHFGDGTRLSIL.

There are a few counts of this clonotype. The V and J genes are TRBV10-3 and TRBJ2-1; perhaps D is TRBD1 or TRBD2 (5 bases each). V lost 11 bases to trimming and J lost 8 bases, with 19 bases between them. CDR1 ENHRY and CDR2 SYGVKD come from the germline V gene. This CDR3 contains 13 residues. The CDR3 loop reads CAAAQAGRDEQFF. The CDR3 coding sequence is TGTGCCGCAGCTCAGGCAGGGAGAGATGAGCAGTTCTTC.

The table lists this clonotype with a few counts. The V call is TRBV3-1, the J call TRBJ1-1; no clear D gene. The CDR3 runs to 14 residues. Trimming cost V 2 bases and J 4 bases, with 11 bases left between them. Germline CDR1 and CDR2: LGHDT and YNNKEL (reference sequence). The CDR3 is CASSQIALGTEAFF. CDR3 bases: TGTGCCAGCAGCCAAATCGCCCTAGGCACTGAAGCTTTCTTT.

There are a few counts of this clonotype. The rearrangement uses TRBV20-1 and TRBJ2-7, with TRBD2 identical over 8 bases. J lost 7 bases, V lost 7 bases, and 12 bases had no gene match. CDR1 and CDR2 from the germline V gene are DFQATT and SNEGSKA (reference sequence). The CDR3 sequence is 13 residues long. The CDR3 is CSGEGPAGEEQYF. In DNA form, the CDR3 reads TGCAGTGGCGAGGGGCCAGCGGGAGAAGAGCAGTACTTC.

This rearrangement joins TRBV5-6 to TRBJ1-2; D is undetermined. The CDR3 loop spans 14 amino acids. V lost 4 bases to trimming and J lost 4 bases, with 14 bases between them. Germline lookup yields CDR1 SGHDT and CDR2 YYEEEE. The DNA of the CDR3 is TGTGCCAGCAGCGAAATCCAGACGGGCTATGGCTACACCTTC. This codes for CASSEIQTGYGYTF.

Ten or more counts support this clonotype. The rearrangement links TRBV6-5 to TRBJ1-4; TRBD1 aligns across 9 bases. The germline V gene encodes CDR1 MNHEY and CDR2 SVGAGI. This CDR3 is 14 amino acids long. V shed 4 bases, J shed 8 bases, and the junction held 5 bases outside the gene matches. Here the CDR3 reads CASSLDRGDEKLFF. The CDR3 DNA reads TGTGCCAGCAGTTTAGACAGGGGGGACGAAAAACTGTTTTTT.

The chain employs TRBV6-2 or TRBV6-3 and TRBJ2-3, with D perhaps being TRBD1 or TRBD2 (5 bases each). Germline CDR1 is MNHEY and CDR2 is SVGEGT. This CDR3 contains 15 residues. Trimming removed 2 bases from V and 3 bases from J, with 12 bases in between. CDR3 DNA sequence: TGTGCCAGCAGTTACGGGGGTACCGCGACAGATACGCAGTATTTT. Translating it yields CASSYGGTATDTQYF.